Presented here are 18 T cell receptor beta chains from one specimen sequenced in a study of blood T cell repertoires in COVID-19. TCRdb's copy holds only in-frame clones and misses some; the assay was immunoSEQ multiplex PCR. This table holds hundreds of thousands of clones, 70% to 90% found once. Sample: PBMCs or T cells enriched from blood (not recorded which). Receptor source: a woman aged 18-35 years who had been exposed to COVID-19.

In the case of this clone: Other DNA sequences from this sample encode an identical CDR3 as well. The chain joins TRBV9 to TRBJ2-2; 7 nucleotides agree with TRBD2. Per the germline V gene, CDR1 is SGDLS and CDR2 is YYNGEE. This CDR3 is 14 amino acids long. V lost 6 bases to trimming and J lost 4 bases; unmatched junction nucleotides: 6. CDR3 nucleotides: TGTGCCAGCAACGGCGGGGGACTCACCGGGGAGCTGTTTTTT. Translation gives CASNGGGLTGELFF.

The chain is built from TRBV9 and TRBJ2-1, with a possible D match to TRBD1 (5 bases). Trimming shortened V by 0 bases and J by 3 bases, and 10 bases separated the two germline ends. The length of the CDR3 is 15 residues. CDR1 SGDLS and CDR2 YYNGEE come from the germline V gene. In nucleotides, the CDR3 is TGTGCCAGCAGCGTAGGGGGTGACAGCTACAATGAGCAGTTCTTC. Translation gives CASSVGGDSYNEQFF.

The rearrangement links TRBV5-1 to TRBJ1-4; TRBD1 might be the D (5 bases). The CDR3 has 14 amino acids. CDR1 SGHRS and CDR2 YFSETQ come from the germline V gene. With 6 bases removed from V and 7 bases from J, the gap between germline ends came to 16 bases. The CDR3 nucleotides read TGCGCCAGCACCTCGGGGGGAGGAGGTGAAAAACTGTTTTTT. Amino acids: CASTSGGGGEKLFF.

The V and J genes are TRBV12-3 or TRBV12-4 and TRBJ2-4; no clear D gene. The CDR3 sequence is 12 residues long. Trimming removed 3 bases at V and 7 bases at J, with 7 bases between. The CDR3, as DNA: TGTGCCAGCAGTTTGTCCCGGAACATTCAGTACTTC. Its translation: CASSLSRNIQYF.

The chain is built from TRBV28 and TRBJ2-1; 9 positions match TRBD1. Germline V CDR1 and CDR2: MDHEN, SYDVKM. V dropped 3 bases and J dropped 7; count of bases not matched to a gene: 7. The CDR3 loop spans 15 amino acids. CDR3 DNA sequence: TGTGCCAGCAGTTTTACAGGGGGCCTGACGAATGAGCAGTTCTTC. This sequence encodes CASSFTGGLTNEQFF.

The chain employs TRBV28 and TRBJ2-7; 13 bases line up with TRBD2. Germline CDR1 and CDR2: MDHEN and SYDVKM. CDR3 length equals 18 residues. Trimming at V came to 8 bases and at J to 3 bases, leaving 16 bases not matched to a gene. CDR3 protein: CASSGTSGARRGFYEQYF. The DNA for the CDR3 is TGTGCCAGCTCCGGGACTAGCGGGGCAAGAAGGGGGTTCTACGAGCAGTACTTC.

This sequence joins TRBV27 and TRBJ2-7; D call uncertain. The CDR3 is 12 residues long. The germline V and J ends were trimmed by 6 bases and 2 bases, with 8 bases remaining between them. The germline CDR1 and CDR2 sequences are MNHEY and SMNVEV (reference sequence). The CDR3 protein is CASRAVTYEQYF. The CDR3 coding sequence is TGTGCCAGCAGGGCGGTGACCTACGAGCAGTACTTC.

The chain combines TRBV28 with TRBJ2-7; 8 bases agree with TRBD2. The V gene's germline CDR1 is MDHEN and CDR2 SYDVKM. The CDR3 is 15 residues long. The V and J ends lost 3 bases and 0 bases, in that order; junction bases with no gene match: 4. CDR3 region: CASSLAGGLSYEQYF. The CDR3 nucleotides are TGTGCCAGCAGTTTGGCGGGGGGCCTCTCCTACGAGCAGTACTTC.

The rearrangement links TRBV5-1 to TRBJ1-4; 8 bases map to TRBD1. Germline values: CDR1 SGHRS, CDR2 YFSETQ. The CDR3 is 15 amino acids. V shed 2 bases and J 5 bases; nucleotides not matched to a gene: 5. CDR3 nucleotides: TGCGCCAGCAGCTTTGCACAGGGGGGCAATGAAAAACTGTTTTTT. Its translation is CASSFAQGGNEKLFF.

The chain links TRBV28 to TRBJ1-2; TRBD1 aligns across 8 bases. This CDR3 has 13 residues. The germline V gene has CDR1 MDHEN and CDR2 SYDVKM. J was trimmed by 5 bases and V by 4 bases; bases with no gene match: 3. The CDR3 region is CASSSTGEYGYTF. The CDR3 DNA reads as TGTGCCAGCAGTTCGACAGGGGAATATGGCTACACCTTC.

The V call is TRBV6-2 or TRBV6-3, the J call TRBJ2-7; 8 positions agree with TRBD1. The CDR3 has 18 amino acids. With V trimmed by 5 bases and J by 3 bases, 18 bases remained unmatched. Germline-derived CDR1 and CDR2 are MNHEY and SVGEGT. Here the CDR3 DNA reads TGTGCCAGCAGTCTTACCTCTTTTGACAGGGGCAGTATCTACGAGCAGTACTTC. Protein product: CASSLTSFDRGSIYEQYF.

This clone was found once. The chain joins TRBV12-1 to TRBJ2-1; the DNA was not used to check the table's D call, TRBD2. TRBV12-1 is a pseudogene segment. The CDR3 has 17 amino acids. The CDR3 sequence: CASSFFPGGSSYNEQFF. CDR3 nucleotides: TGTGCCAGCAGCTTTTTCCCGGGAGGGAGCTCCTACAATGAGCAGTTCTTC.

The V gene is TRBV7-8, the J gene TRBJ1-1; perhaps TRBD1 as D (6 bases). CDR1 is SGHVS, CDR2 FQNEAQ, per germline. The CDR3 spans 18 residues. The V end lost 1 base, the J end lost 4 bases, and 22 bases lay between the germline ends. The CDR3 region is CASSLGRGAPIRTTEAFF. CDR3 bases: TGTGCCAGCAGCTTAGGGCGGGGGGCACCGATAAGAACCACTGAAGCTTTCTTT. Variable domain in full (rest from reference TRBV7-8 and TRBJ1-1): GAGVSQSPRYKVAKRGQDVALRCDPISGHVSLFWYQQALGQGPEFLTYFQNEAQLDKSGLPSDRFFAERPEGSVSTLKIQRTQQEDSAVYLCASSLGRGAPIRTTEAFFGQGTRLTVV.

The chain combines TRBV3-1 (or the pseudogene TRBV3-2) with TRBJ2-5; TRBD1 aligns across 7 bases. The ends lost 5 bases at V and 6 bases at J; junction bases unmatched: 3. This CDR3 is 12 amino acids long. Germline V lookup: CDR1 LGHDT, CDR2 YNNKEL (reference sequence). The CDR3 coding sequence is TGTGCCAGCAGCAAGGGACAGAAGACCCAGTACTTC. Protein sequence: CASSKGQKTQYF.

The rearrangement links TRBV5-3 to TRBJ1-5, with D possibly TRBD1 on 6 matching bases. TRBV5-3 is an open reading frame, and its role is uncertain. The CDR3 length is 15 residues. The ends were cut back, 4 bases at V and 4 bases at J, with 15 bases in the middle. The CDR3: CARSHKGHHNQPQHF. Here the CDR3 DNA reads TGTGCCAGAAGCCACAAGGGACATCATAATCAGCCCCAGCATTTT.

The chain combines TRBV2 with TRBJ2-7; no reliable D call. V was cut by 8 bases and J by 1 base, with 9 bases left in between. CDR3 length: 12 residues. The germline V gene encodes CDR1 SNHLY and CDR2 FYNNEI. CDR3 sequence: CASWSQSYEQYF. The CDR3 DNA follows: TGTGCCAGCTGGAGCCAATCCTACGAGCAGTACTTC.

In its sample, this clone was seen once. The chain has TRBV5-1 and TRBJ2-7, with 8 positions matching TRBD1. The CDR3 contains 14 residues. Germline trimming cut 8 bases from V and 2 bases from J; bases unmatched to any gene: 9. CDR1 and CDR2 from the germline V gene are SGHRS and YFSETQ. The CDR3: CASSLTGATYEQYF. As DNA, the CDR3 is TGCGCCAGTAGTCTGACAGGGGCCACCTACGAGCAGTACTTC.

V and J are TRBV28 and TRBJ2-2; possible D gene TRBD1, 5 bases. Per germline, CDR1 MDHEN and CDR2 SYDVKM. The CDR3 has 15 residues. The V and J ends lost 3 bases and 3 bases respectively, with 11 bases between them. The CDR3 DNA reads TGTGCCAGCAGTTTCGGCAGGGTGGACACCGGGGAGCTGTTTTTT. Translated, it gives CASSFGRVDTGELFF.